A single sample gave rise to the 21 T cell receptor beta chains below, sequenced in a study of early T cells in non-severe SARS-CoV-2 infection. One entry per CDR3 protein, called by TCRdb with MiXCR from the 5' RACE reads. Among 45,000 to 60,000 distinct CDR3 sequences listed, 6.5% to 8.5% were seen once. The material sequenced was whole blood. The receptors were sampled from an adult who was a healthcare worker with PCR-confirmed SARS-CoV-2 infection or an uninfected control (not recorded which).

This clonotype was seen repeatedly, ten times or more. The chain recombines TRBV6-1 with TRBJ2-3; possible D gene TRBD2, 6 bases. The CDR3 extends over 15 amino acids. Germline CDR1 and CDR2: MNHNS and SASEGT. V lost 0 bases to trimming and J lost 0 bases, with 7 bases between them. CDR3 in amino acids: CASSEASGSTDTQYF. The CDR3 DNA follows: TGTGCCAGCAGTGAAGCGAGCGGGAGCACAGATACGCAGTATTTT.

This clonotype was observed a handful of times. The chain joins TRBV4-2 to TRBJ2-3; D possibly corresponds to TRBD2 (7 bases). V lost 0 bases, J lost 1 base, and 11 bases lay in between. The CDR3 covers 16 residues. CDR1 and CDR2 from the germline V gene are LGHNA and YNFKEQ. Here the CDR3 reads CASSQDRGAGTDTQYF. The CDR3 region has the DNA TGTGCCAGCAGCCAAGATCGGGGGGCGGGCACAGATACGCAGTATTTT.

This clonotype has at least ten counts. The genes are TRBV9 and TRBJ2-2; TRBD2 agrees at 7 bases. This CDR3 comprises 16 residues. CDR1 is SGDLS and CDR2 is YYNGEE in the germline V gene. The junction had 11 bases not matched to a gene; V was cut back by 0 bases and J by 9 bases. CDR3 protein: CASSVEASGSLRELFF. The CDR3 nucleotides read TGTGCCAGCAGCGTAGAGGCTAGCGGAAGTCTACGGGAGCTGTTTTTT.

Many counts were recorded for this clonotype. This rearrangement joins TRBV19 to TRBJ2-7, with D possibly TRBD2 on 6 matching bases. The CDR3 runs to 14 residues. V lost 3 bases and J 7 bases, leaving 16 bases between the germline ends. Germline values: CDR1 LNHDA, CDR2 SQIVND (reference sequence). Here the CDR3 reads CASSIGGGRREQYF. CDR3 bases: TGTGCCAGTAGTATCGGGGGAGGTCGGAGGGAGCAGTACTTC.

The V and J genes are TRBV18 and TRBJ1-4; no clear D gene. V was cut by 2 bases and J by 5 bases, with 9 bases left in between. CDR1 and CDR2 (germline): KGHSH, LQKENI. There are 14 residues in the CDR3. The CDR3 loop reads CASSPIYGNEKLFF. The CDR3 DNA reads TGTGCCAGCTCACCAATTTACGGGAATGAAAAACTGTTTTTT.

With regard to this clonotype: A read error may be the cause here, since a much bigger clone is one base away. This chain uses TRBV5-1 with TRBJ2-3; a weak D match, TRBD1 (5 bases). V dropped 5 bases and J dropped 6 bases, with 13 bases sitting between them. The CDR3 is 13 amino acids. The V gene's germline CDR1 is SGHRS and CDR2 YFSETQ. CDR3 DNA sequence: TGCGCCAGCAGGACAAGGGGCGCGGATACGCAGTATTTT. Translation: CASRTRGADTQYF.

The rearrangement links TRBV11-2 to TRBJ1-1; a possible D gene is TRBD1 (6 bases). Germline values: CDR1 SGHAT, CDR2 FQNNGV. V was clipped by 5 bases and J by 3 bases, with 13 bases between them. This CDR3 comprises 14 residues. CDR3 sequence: CASSPQGRYTEAFF. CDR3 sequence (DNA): TGTGCCAGCAGCCCCCAGGGGAGGTACACTGAAGCTTTCTTT.

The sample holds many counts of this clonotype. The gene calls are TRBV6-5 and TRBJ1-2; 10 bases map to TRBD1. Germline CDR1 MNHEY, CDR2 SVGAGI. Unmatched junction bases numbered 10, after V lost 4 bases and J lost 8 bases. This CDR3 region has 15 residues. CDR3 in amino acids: CASSSTGGQGQGYTF. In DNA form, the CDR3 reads TGTGCCAGCAGTTCGACGGGGGGACAGGGGCAAGGCTACACCTTC.

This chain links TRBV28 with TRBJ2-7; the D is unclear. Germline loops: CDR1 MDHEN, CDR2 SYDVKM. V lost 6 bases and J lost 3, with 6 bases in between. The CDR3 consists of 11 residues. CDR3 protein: CASRGNYEQYF. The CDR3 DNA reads TGTGCCAGCAGGGGGAACTACGAGCAGTACTTC.

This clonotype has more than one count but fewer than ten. The CDR3 DNA follows: TGTGCCAGCTCACCACCGACAGGGGAAGGTGCCTACAATGAGCAGTTCTTC. Translation: CASSPPTGEGAYNEQFF. The chain joins TRBV18 to TRBJ2-1; 8 nucleotides agree with TRBD1. V dropped 0 bases and J dropped 2; count of bases not matched to a gene: 6. The CDR3 totals 17 residues. The germline V gene encodes CDR1 KGHSH and CDR2 LQKENI.

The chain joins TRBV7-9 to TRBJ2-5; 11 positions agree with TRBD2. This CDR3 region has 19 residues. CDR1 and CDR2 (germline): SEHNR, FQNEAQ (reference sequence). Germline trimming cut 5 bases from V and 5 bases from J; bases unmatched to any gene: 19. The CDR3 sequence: CASSRRTTSGTVGGETQYF. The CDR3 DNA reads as TGTGCCAGCAGCCGAAGAACGACTAGCGGGACCGTGGGGGGTGAGACCCAGTACTTC.

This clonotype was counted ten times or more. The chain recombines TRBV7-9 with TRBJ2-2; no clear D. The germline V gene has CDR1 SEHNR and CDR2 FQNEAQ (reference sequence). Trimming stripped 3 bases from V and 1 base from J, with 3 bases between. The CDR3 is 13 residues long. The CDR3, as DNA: TGTGCCAGCAGCTTTGAGAACACCGGGGAGCTGTTTTTT. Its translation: CASSFENTGELFF.

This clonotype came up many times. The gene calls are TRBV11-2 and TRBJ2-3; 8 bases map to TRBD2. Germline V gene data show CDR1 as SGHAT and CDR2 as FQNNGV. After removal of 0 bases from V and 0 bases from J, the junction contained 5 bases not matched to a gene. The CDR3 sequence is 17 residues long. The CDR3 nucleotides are TGTGCCAGCAGCTTAGATTTGCCGGGAGGGAGCACAGATACGCAGTATTTT. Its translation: CASSLDLPGGSTDTQYF.

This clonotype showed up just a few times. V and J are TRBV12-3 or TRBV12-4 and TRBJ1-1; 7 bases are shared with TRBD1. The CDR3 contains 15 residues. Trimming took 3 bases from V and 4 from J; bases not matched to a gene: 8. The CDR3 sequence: CASSFRAGGSTEAFF. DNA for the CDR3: TGTGCCAGCAGTTTCCGCGCAGGGGGAAGCACTGAAGCTTTCTTT.

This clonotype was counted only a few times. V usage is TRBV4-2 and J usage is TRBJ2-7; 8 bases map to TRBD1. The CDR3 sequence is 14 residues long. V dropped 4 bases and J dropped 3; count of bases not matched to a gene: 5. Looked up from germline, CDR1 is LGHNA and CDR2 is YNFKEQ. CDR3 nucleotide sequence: TGTGCCAGCAGCCGACAGGGGATGAACTACGAGCAGTACTTC. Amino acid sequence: CASSRQGMNYEQYF.

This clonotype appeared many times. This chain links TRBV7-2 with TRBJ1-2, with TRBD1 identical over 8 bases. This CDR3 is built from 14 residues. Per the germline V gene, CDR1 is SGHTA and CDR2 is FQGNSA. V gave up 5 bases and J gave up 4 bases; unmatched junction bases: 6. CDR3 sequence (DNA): TGTGCCAGCAGCAAAGACAGGGGAGCCTATGGCTACACCTTC. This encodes CASSKDRGAYGYTF. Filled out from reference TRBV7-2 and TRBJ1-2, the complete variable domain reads GAGVSQSPSNKVTEKGKDVELRCDPISGHTALYWYRQSLGQGLEFLIYFQGNSAPDKSGLPSDRFSAERTGGSVSTLTIQRTQQEDSAVYLCASSKDRGAYGYTFGSGTRLTVV.

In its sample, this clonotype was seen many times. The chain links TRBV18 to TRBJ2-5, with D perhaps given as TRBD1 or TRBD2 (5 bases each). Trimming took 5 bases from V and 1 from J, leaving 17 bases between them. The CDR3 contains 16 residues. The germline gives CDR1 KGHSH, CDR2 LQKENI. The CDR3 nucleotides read TGTGCCAGCTCATCGCAGGGAGCTTGGACCCAAGAGACCCAGTACTTC. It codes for CASSSQGAWTQETQYF.

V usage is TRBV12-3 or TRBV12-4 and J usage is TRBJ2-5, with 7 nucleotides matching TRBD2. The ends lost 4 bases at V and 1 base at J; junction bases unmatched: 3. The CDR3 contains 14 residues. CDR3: CASSWDYLQETQYF. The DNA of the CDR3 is TGTGCCAGCAGTTGGGACTACCTCCAAGAGACCCAGTACTTC.

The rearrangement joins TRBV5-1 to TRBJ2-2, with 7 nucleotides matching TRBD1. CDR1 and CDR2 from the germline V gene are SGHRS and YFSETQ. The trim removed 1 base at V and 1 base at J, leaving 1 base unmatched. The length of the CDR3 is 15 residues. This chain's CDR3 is CASSLQGENTGELFF. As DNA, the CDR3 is TGCGCCAGCAGCTTGCAGGGGGAGAACACCGGGGAGCTGTTTTTT.

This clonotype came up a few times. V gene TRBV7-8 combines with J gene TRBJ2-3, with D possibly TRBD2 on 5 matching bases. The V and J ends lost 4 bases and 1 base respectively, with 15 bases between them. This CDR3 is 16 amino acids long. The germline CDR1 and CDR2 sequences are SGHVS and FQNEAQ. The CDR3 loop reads CASSSVEGGRTDTQYF. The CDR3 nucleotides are TGTGCCAGCAGCTCTGTTGAGGGCGGACGCACAGATACGCAGTATTTT.

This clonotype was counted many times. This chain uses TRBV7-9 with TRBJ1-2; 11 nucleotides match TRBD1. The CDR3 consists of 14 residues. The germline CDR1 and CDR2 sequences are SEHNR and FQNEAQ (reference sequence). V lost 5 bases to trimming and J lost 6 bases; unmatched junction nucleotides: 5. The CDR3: CASSGWTGGDGYTF. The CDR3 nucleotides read TGTGCCAGCAGCGGCTGGACAGGGGGCGATGGCTACACCTTC.